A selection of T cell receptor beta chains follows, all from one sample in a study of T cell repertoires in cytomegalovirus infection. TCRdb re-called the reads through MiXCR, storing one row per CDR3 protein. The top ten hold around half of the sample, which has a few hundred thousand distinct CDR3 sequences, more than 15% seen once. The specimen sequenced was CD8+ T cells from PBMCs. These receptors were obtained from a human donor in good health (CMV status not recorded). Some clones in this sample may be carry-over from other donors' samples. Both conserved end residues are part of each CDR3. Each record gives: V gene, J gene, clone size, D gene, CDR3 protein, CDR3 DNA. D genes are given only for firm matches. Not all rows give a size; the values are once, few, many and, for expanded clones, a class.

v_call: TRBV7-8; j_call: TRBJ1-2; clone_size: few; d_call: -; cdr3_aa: CASSSRTDYGYTF; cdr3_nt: TGTGCCAGCAGCTCAAGGACAGACTATGGCTACACCTTC
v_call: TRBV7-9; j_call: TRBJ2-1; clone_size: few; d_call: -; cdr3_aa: CASSPFLPLEQFF; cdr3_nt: TGTGCCAGCAGCCCATTCCTACCCCTTGAGCAGTTCTTC
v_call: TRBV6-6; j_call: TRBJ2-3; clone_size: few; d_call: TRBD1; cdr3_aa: CASSYLSGGQDTQYF; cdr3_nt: TGTGCCAGCAGTTATTTGTCAGGGGGACAAGATACGCAGTATTTT
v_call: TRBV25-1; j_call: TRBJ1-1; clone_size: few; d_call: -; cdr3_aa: CASSEVGGTEAFF; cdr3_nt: TGTGCCAGCAGTGAGGTGGGGGGCACTGAAGCTTTCTTT
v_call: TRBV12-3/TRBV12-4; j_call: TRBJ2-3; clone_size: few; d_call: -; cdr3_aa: CASSRPADTQYF; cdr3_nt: TGTGCCAGCAGCCGGCCGGCAGATACGCAGTATTTT
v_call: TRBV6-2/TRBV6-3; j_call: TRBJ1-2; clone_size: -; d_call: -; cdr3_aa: CASSYIGRARIGGYTF; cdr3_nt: TGTGCCAGCAGTTACATCGGGAGGGCCAGGATCGGTGGCTACACCTTC
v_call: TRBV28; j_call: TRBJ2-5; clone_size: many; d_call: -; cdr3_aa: CASSFLSTSQETQYF; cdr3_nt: TGTGCCAGCAGTTTCCTCTCTACAAGTCAAGAGACCCAGTACTTC
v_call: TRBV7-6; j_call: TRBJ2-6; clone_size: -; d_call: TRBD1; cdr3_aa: CASTGATGDSGANVLTF; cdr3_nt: TGTGCCAGCACCGGTGCAACAGGGGACTCTGGGGCCAACGTCCTGACTTTC
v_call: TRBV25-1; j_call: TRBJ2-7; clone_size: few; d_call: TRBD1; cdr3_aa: CASSAWDRAKYEQYF; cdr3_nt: TGTGCCAGCAGTGCCTGGGACAGGGCAAAATACGAGCAGTACTTC
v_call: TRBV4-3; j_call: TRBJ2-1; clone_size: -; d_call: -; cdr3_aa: CASSQVEGSYNEQFF; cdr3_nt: TGCGCCAGCAGCCAAGTTGAGGGATCCTACAATGAGCAGTTCTTC
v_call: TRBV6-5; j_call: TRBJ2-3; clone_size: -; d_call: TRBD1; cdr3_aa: CASSYEGQGGTDTQYF; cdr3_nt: TGTGCCAGCAGTTACGAGGGACAGGGAGGCACAGATACGCAGTATTTT
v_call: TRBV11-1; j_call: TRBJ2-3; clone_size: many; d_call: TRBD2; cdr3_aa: CASSPGLVLTDTQYF; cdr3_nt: TGTGCCAGCAGCCCTGGACTAGTCCTCACAGATACGCAGTATTTT
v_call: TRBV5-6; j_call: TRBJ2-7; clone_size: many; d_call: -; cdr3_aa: CASSLGDGLYEQYF; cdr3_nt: TGTGCCAGCAGCTTGGGGGACGGTCTCTACGAGCAGTACTTC
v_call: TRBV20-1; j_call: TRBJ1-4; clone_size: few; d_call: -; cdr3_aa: CSARGRGATNEKLFF; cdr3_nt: TGCAGTGCTAGAGGGCGAGGGGCTACTAATGAAAAACTGTTTTTT
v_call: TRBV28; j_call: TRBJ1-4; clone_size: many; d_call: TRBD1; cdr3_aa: CASSVGTGGKKLFF; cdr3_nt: TGTGCCAGCAGCGTGGGGACAGGGGGAAAAAAACTGTTTTTT
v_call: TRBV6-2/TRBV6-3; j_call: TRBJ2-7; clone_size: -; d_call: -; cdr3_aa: CATRRTNYEQYF; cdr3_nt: TGTGCCACCCGACGGACTAACTACGAGCAGTACTTC
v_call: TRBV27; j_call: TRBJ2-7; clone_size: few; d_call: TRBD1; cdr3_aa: CASSYGRGPYEQYF; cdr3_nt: TGTGCCAGCAGTTACGGCAGGGGGCCCTACGAGCAGTACTTC
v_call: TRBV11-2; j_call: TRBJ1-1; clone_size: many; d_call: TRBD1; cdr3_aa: CASSFSGGADEAFF; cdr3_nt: TGTGCCAGCAGCTTTTCAGGGGGCGCCGATGAAGCTTTCTTT
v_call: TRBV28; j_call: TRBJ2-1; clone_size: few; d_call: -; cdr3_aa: CASPPMGGEVNEQFF; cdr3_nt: TGTGCCAGCCCTCCGATGGGGGGCGAGGTCAATGAGCAGTTCTTC
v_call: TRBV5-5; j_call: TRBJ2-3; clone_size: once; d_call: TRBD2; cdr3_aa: CASSLPSGGAAWDTQYF; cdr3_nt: TGTGCCAGCAGCTTGCCTAGCGGGGGGGCCGCATGGGATACGCAGTATTTT
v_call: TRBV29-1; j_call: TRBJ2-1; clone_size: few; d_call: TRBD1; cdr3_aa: CSVEGQGENEQFF; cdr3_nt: TGCAGCGTGGAGGGACAGGGCGAGAATGAGCAGTTCTTC
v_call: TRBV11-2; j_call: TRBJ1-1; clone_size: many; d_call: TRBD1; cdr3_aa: CASSLEQTGATEAFF; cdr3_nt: TGTGCCAGCAGCTTAGAACAGACAGGGGCCACTGAAGCTTTCTTT
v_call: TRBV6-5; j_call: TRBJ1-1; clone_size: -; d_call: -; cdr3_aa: CASSYGGAVEAFF; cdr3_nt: TGTGCCAGCAGTTATGGGGGCGCGGTCGAAGCTTTCTTT
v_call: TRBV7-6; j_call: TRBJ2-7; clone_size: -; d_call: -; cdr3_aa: CASSFISSGAHEQYF; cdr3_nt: TGTGCCAGCAGCTTTATATCATCGGGGGCCCACGAGCAGTACTTC
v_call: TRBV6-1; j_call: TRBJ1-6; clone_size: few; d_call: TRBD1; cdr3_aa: CASSTGTGGNSPLHF; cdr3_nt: TGTGCCAGCAGTACTGGGACAGGGGGTAATTCACCCCTCCACTTT
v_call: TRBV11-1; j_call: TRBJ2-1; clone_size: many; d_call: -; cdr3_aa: CASSFRNEQFF; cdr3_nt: TGTGCCAGCAGCTTTCGGAATGAGCAGTTCTTC
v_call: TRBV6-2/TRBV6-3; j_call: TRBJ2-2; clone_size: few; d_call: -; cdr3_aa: CASSQDPWGLNTGELFF; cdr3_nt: TGTGCCAGCAGCCAAGACCCTTGGGGCCTCAACACCGGGGAGCTGTTTTTT
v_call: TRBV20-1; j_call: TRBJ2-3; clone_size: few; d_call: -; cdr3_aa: CSARVGIGDTQYF; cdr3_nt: TGCAGTGCTAGGGTCGGTATCGGGGATACGCAGTATTTT
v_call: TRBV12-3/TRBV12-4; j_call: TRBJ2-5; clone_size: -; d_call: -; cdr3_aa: CASSLDRPETQYF; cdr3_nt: TGTGCCAGCAGTCTAGACAGGCCAGAGACCCAGTACTTC
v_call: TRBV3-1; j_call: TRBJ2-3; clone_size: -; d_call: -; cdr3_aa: CASSHDLGASTDTQYF; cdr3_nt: TGTGCCAGCAGCCATGATTTAGGGGCTAGCACAGATACGCAGTATTTT
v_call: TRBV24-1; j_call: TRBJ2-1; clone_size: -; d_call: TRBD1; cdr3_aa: CATSGGGQNNEQFF; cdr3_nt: TGTGCCACCAGTGGTGGGGGACAGAACAATGAGCAGTTCTTC
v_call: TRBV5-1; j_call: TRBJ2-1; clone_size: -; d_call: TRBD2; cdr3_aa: CASSLAMGRASGGQQFF; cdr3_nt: TGCGCCAGCAGCTTGGCTATGGGGAGGGCTAGCGGGGGGCAGCAGTTCTTC
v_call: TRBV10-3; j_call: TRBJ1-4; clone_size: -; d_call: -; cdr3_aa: CAISDSGGEHDNEKLFF; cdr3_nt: TGTGCCATCAGTGACTCCGGGGGCGAGCATGATAATGAAAAACTGTTTTTT
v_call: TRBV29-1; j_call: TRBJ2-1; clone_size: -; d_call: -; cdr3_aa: CSVRGRYEQFF; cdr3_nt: TGCAGCGTTCGAGGGAGGTATGAGCAGTTCTTC
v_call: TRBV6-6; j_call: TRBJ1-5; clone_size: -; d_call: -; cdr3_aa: CASSYSEGFMDF; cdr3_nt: TGTGCCAGCAGTTACTCAGAGGGTTTTATGGATTTT
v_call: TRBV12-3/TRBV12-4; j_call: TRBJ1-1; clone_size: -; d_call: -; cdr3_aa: CASSPRSGGTEAFF; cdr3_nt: TGTGCCAGCAGTCCCCGATCGGGGGGGACTGAAGCTTTCTTT
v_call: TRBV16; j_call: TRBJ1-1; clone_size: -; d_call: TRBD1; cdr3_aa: CASSLAQGADAFF; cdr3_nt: TGTGCCAGCAGCCTCGCACAGGGGGCGGATGCTTTCTTT
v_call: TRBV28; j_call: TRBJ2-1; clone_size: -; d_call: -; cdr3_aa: CASLEALSSYNEQFF; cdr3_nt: TGTGCCAGTTTAGAGGCCTTGAGCTCCTACAATGAGCAGTTCTTC
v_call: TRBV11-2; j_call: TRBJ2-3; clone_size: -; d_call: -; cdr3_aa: CASSLGQGRPIGYF; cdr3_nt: TGTGCCAGCAGCTTAGGCCAGGGGCGCCCCATTGGGTATTTT
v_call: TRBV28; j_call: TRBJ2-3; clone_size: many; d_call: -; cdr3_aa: CASSLGGHLYWTDTQYF; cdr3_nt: TGTGCCAGCAGTTTAGGCGGACACTTATACTGGACAGATACGCAGTATTTT
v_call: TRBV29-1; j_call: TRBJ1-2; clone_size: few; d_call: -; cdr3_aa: CSTLLGGYGYTF; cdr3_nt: TGCAGCACACTTCTGGGAGGCTATGGCTACACCTTC
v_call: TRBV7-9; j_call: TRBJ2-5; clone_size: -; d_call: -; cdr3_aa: CASSFYQGGETQYF; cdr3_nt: TGTGCCAGCAGCTTCTACCAGGGGGGAGAGACCCAGTACTTC
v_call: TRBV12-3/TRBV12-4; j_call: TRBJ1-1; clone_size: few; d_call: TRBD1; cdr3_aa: CASSLLGQNTEAFF; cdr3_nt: TGTGCCAGCAGTTTACTGGGACAGAATACTGAAGCTTTCTTT
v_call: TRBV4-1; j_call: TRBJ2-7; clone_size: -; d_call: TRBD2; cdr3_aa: CASSYTRGSSYEQYF; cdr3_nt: TGCGCCAGCAGCTACACGCGGGGGAGCTCCTACGAGCAGTACTTC
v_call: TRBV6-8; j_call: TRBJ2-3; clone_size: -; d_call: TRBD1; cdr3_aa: CASSDRVTDTQYF; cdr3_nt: TGTGCCAGCAGTGACAGGGTGACAGATACGCAGTATTTT
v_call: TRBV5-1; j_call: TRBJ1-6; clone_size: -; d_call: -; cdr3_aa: CASSLGKAITAGSPLHF; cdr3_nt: TGCGCCAGCAGCTTGGGGAAGGCGATTACGGCTGGATCACCCCTCCACTTT
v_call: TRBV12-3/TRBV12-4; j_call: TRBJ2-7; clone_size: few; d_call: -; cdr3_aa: CASTLGHEQYF; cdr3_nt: TGTGCCAGCACCCTAGGTCACGAGCAGTACTTC
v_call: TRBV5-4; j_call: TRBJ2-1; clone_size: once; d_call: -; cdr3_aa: CASSTQGSEQFF; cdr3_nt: TGTGCCAGCAGCACCCAGGGGAGTGAGCAGTTCTTC
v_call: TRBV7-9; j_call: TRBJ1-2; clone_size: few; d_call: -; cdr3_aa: CASSFLINYGYTF; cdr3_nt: TGTGCCAGCAGCTTCCTCATCAACTATGGCTACACCTTC
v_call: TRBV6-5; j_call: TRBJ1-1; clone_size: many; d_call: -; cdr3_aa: CASSYGGGNTEAFF; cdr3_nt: TGTGCCAGCAGTTACGGGGGGGGGAACACTGAAGCTTTCTTT
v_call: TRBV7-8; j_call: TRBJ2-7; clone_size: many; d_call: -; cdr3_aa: CASSFFVRTAPYEQYF; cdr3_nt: TGTGCCAGCAGCTTTTTTGTACGGACCGCACCCTACGAGCAGTACTTC
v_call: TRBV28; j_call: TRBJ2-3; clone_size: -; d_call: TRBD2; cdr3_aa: CASSASRLAGASTDTQYF; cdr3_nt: TGTGCCAGCAGTGCATCAAGACTAGCGGGTGCTAGCACAGATACGCAGTATTTT
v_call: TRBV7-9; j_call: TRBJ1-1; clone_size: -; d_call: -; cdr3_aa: CASSGQKNTEAFF; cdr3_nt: TGTGCCAGCAGCGGCCAGAAGAACACTGAAGCTTTCTTT
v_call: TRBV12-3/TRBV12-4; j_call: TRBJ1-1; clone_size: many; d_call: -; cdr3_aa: CAIGSWTEAFF; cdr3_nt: TGTGCCATCGGCAGCTGGACTGAAGCTTTCTTT
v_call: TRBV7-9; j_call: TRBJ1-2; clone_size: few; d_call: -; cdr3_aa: CASSLHRQGRAYGYTF; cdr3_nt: TGTGCCAGCAGCTTACACCGTCAGGGGAGGGCCTATGGCTACACCTTC
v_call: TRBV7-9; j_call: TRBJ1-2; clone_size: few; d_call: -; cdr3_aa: CASSPGEGTRGYTF; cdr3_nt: TGTGCCAGCAGTCCGGGAGAGGGGACACGCGGCTACACCTTC
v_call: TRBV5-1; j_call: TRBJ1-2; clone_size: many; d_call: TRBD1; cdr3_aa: CASSSEWTGYGYTF; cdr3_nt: TGCGCCAGCAGCTCCGAATGGACAGGTTATGGCTACACCTTC
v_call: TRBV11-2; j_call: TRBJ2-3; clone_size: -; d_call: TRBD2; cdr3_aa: CASSFGGGPDTQYF; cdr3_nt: TGTGCCAGCAGCTTTGGCGGGGGGCCAGATACGCAGTATTTT
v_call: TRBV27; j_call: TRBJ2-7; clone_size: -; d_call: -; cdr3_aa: CASSFFGGPSEQYF; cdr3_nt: TGTGCCAGCAGTTTTTTTGGGGGCCCCTCGGAGCAGTACTTC
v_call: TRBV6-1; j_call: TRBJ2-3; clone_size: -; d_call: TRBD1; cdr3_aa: CASSEAWIGGGEDTQYF; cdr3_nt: TGTGCCAGCAGTGAAGCGTGGATAGGGGGCGGCGAAGATACGCAGTATTTT